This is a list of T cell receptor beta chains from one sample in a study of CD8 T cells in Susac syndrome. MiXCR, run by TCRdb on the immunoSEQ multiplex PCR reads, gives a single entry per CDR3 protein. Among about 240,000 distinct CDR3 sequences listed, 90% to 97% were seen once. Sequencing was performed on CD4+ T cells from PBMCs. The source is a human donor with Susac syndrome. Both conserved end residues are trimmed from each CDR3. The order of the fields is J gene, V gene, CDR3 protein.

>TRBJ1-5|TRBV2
ASSESLGLGNQPQH
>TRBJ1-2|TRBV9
ASSETGHYGYT
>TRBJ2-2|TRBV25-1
ASSRTSGTAGELF
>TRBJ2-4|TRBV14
ASSQDFPGKGRNIQY
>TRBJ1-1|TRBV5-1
ASSLDSAPQMAF
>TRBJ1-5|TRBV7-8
ASSLGTDSNQPQH
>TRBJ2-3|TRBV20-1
SVLAGGLDTQY
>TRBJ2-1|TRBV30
AWRGIRRNEQF
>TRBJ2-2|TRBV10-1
ASRLTEAGELF
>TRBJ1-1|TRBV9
ASSETGTLEAF
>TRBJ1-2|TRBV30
AWSTGNPGYT
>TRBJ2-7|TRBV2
AIRGGGEQY
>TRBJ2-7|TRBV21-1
ASSNGAGGKGEQY
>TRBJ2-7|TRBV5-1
ASSHGTGGGEQY
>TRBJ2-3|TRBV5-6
ASSGDLVPGTDTQY
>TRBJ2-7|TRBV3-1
ASGGRTDYEQY
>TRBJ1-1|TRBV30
AWRDREYTEAF
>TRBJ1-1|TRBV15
ATSRDRAVPEAF
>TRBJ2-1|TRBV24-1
ATSDSGPPNEQF
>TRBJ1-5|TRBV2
ASSEEEVRNQPQH
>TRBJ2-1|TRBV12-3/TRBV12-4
ASSYGSSYNEQF
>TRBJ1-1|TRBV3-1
ASSQIRGAEAF
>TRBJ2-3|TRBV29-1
SVFLVSTDTQY
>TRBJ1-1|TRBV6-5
ASSYGTGMRAF
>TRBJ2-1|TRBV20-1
SADTRLDEQF
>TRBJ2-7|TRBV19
ASSIAPLYEQY
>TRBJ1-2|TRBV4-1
ASSQGAVGGYGYT
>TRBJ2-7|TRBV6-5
ASRYRGRRSYEQY
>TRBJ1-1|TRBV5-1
ASSHNSGNTEAF
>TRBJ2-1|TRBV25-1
ASSELGVYEQF
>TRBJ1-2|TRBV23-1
ASSHPGMRSGYT
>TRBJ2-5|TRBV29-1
SMGTGGQETQY
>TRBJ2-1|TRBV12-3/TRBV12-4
ASNPGQGSNEQF
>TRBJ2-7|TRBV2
ASKAGEHSYEQY
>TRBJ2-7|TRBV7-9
ASNNVGGASIEQY
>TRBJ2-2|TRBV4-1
ASSQGKARTNTGELF
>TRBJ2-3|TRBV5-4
ASSPDSRGTDTQY
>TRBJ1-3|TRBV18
ASSPQDLSGNTIY
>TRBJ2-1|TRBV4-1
ASSHRFDRVDNNEQF
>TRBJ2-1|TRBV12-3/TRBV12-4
ASSPSGRGVGYNEQF
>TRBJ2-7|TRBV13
ASSRGGSYEQY
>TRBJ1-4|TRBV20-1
SARPPVLEKLF
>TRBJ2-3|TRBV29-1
SVKYRDTTDTQY
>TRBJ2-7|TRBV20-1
SAGGKGGSYEQY
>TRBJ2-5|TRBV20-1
SAEVSGIQETQY
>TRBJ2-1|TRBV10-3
AISQALYPEQF
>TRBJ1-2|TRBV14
ASSTMDSISYGYT
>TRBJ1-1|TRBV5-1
ASRLGPNTEAF
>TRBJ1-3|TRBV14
ASSQDWDTIY
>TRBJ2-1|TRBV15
ATSRERHEQF
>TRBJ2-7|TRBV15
ATSRGADLYEQY
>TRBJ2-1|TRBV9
ASSVDFWGWNEQF
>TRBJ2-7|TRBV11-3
ASSRDQTYEQY
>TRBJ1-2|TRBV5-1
ASSLFSGNGYT
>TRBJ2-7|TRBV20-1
SALAGGAYEQY
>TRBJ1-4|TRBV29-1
SASLADEKLF